Shown below are 26 T cell receptor beta chains from a single sample sequenced in a study of tumor-infiltrating lymphocytes in primary liver carcinoma. TCR beta cDNA was made from around 520 ng total RNA with a constant-region primer. Libraries of TCR beta came from three nested multiplex PCR rounds with slightly modified ARM-PCR. Each of the first two PCR rounds ran nine to ten cycles with TRBV1-TRBV30 forward and C-beta reverse primers. TCRdb re-called the multiplex PCR reads through MiXCR, storing one row per CDR3 protein. In the table there are around 50,000 distinct CDR3 sequences, 70% to 80% of which are singletons. DNA and RNA were both co-extracted from approximately 22-30 mg of bulk tissue that had not been sorted. The specimen was liver tumor tissue from sampling region 3. Stated subset: tumor region T3, left-lateral pole. These receptors originate from a man aged 35-49 years with primary liver carcinoma and hepatitis B virus infection.

A note on this clonotype: A junction end diverges from the germline sequence, so it may reflect a read error. The CDR3 DNA reads TGTGCCAGCAGTTTACGCGGTGAGCGGTACTTC. It encodes CASSLRGERYF. V gene TRBV13 combines with J gene TRBJ2-7, with D unclear. The CDR3 is 11 amino acids. The germline gives CDR1 PRHDT, CDR2 FYEKMQ (reference sequence).

The V gene is TRBV6-2 or TRBV6-3, the J gene TRBJ1-4, with a possible D match to TRBD1 (6 bases). This CDR3 contains 14 residues. Trimming took 8 bases from V and 8 from J, leaving 18 bases between them. Germline V gives CDR1 MNHEY, CDR2 SVGEGT. CDR3 amino acids: CASGRTGWREKLFF. The CDR3 DNA sequence: TGTGCCAGCGGTCGCACAGGGTGGAGAGAAAAACTGTTTTTT.

A word on this clonotype: This clone may be a read error of a much larger clone one base away. This rearrangement joins TRBV5-1 to TRBJ2-1, with 8 bases identical to TRBD2. With 0 bases clipped from V and 8 bases from J, the junction kept 10 bases outside the gene matches. The CDR3 runs to 16 residues. Germline V lookup: CDR1 SGHRS, CDR2 YFSETQ. CDR3 nucleotides: TGCGCCAGCAGCTTGGCCTCCAGCGGGAGTGAAGATGAGCAGTTCTTC. Protein product: CASSLASSGSEDEQFF.

This clonotype was detected a few times. Because the CDR3 is missing its conserved closing phenylalanine or tryptophan, this is likely a read error. It is unclear where the CDR3 begins or ends on the DNA, so no DNA is shown, and the CDR3 is as TCRdb lists it. The chain recombines TRBV7-8 with TRBJ1-6; TRBD1, the table's D call, lacks a check against the DNA. The germline V gene has CDR1 SGHVS and CDR2 FQNEAQ. The CDR3 is made up of 14 amino acids, end residues included. CDR3 region: CASSLGTGTSPLHY.

As regards this clonotype: Relative to the germline gene, one junction end is altered; a read error may explain this. The chain couples TRBV12-3 or TRBV12-4 to TRBJ2-3; possibly TRBD2 for D (6 bases). The CDR3 contains 15 residues. The CDR3 coding sequence is TGTGCCAACAGTTTTTTACTAGCTGGAGTGGATACGCAGTATTTT. Translated, it gives CANSFLLAGVDTQYF.

V usage is TRBV28 and J usage is TRBJ2-7, with no clear D. Germline assignment: CDR1 MDHEN and CDR2 SYDVKM. Trimming removed 10 bases from V and 12 bases from J, with 25 bases in between. There are 13 residues in the CDR3. CDR3 DNA sequence: TGTGCCATCTCCCGCCAATTCGTCTACGGGCGGTACTTC. The encoded protein is CAISRQFVYGRYF.

In its sample, this clonotype is large. CDR3 residues: CASSLVGQGNEQFF. In DNA form, the CDR3 reads TGTGCCAGCAGCTTAGTTGGGCAGGGCAATGAGCAGTTCTTC. This sequence joins TRBV11-3 and TRBJ2-1; possibly TRBD1 for D (5 bases). Germline V gene data show CDR1 as SGHNT and CDR2 as YENEEA. The germline V and J ends were trimmed by 1 base and 6 bases, with 10 bases remaining between them. CDR3 length equals 14 residues.

This rearrangement joins TRBV7-9 to TRBJ2-5; the D is unclear. CDR1 and CDR2 from the germline V gene are SEHNR and FQNEAQ (reference sequence). The CDR3 is made up of 13 amino acids. Trimming pared 2 bases from V and 3 bases from J, leaving 7 bases between. CDR3 sequence (DNA): TGTGCCAGCAGCTTACCGCCAAAAGAGACCCAGTACTTC. Its protein is CASSLPPKETQYF.

Of note for this clonotype: One junction end does not reproduce the germline sequence, and a read error may be involved. V usage is TRBV11-2 and J usage is TRBJ2-2; possibly TRBD2 for D (5 bases). The germline V gene has CDR1 SGHAT and CDR2 FQNNGV. There are 14 residues in the CDR3. The CDR3: CVSSLSSGTGELFF. The CDR3 DNA follows: TGTGTCAGTAGCTTAAGCTCGGGAACCGGGGAACTGTTTTTT.

Of note for this clonotype: This clone may be a read error of a much larger clone one base away. Because it lacks the conserved phenylalanine or tryptophan at the end, this CDR3 is likely a read error. The rearrangement links TRBV6-6 to TRBJ2-7; TRBD1 aligns across 9 bases. V was clipped by 2 bases and J by 9 bases; unmatched bases: 2. Germline CDR1 MNHNY, CDR2 SVGAGI (reference sequence). The CDR3 contains 12 residues. The CDR3 spells CASSYEDRGQYL. The CDR3, as DNA: TGTGCCAGCAGTTACGAGGACAGGGGGCAGTACCTC.

To note about this clonotype: A single base separates this from a much larger clone, so it may be a read error. The rearrangement uses TRBV28 and TRBJ2-1; D may match TRBD1 or TRBD2 (7 bases each). V was trimmed by 6 bases and J by 6 bases, leaving 18 bases between them. CDR3 length equals 15 residues. CDR1 and CDR2 from the germline V gene are MDHEN and SYDVKM. DNA for the CDR3: TGTGCCAGCAGCAATTTTGCAGGGGGGGGCAATGAGCAGTTCTTC. Translating gives CASSNFAGGGNEQFF.

Note on this clonotype: Relative to the germline gene, one junction end is altered; a read error may explain this. The chain carries TRBV29-1 and TRBJ1-6, with a weak D call TRBD1 (5 bases). CDR1 SQVTM and CDR2 ANQGSEA come from the germline V gene. The CDR3 runs to 14 residues. CDR3 DNA sequence: TGCAGCGTCGGGGACCCCTCCGGTAATTCAGCCCTCCACTTC. Protein: CSVGDPSGNSALHF.

This clonotype has only a few counts. This sequence may be a read error, since a much larger clone differs from it by one base. The gene calls are TRBV5-1 and TRBJ2-1, with D tentatively TRBD1 (5 bases). The V and J ends lost 5 bases and 6 bases respectively, with 15 bases between them. Germline V lookup: CDR1 SGHRS, CDR2 YFSETQ. The CDR3 covers 14 residues. The CDR3 loop is CASSPSGMGNEQFF. CDR3 sequence (DNA): TGCGCCAGCAGTCCATCAGGGATGGGCAATGAGCAGTTCTTC.

Only one count was recorded for this clonotype. Compared with germline, one end of the junction differs, possibly owing to a read error. The V gene is TRBV6-6, the J gene TRBJ2-7; 7 bases are a match to TRBD1. This CDR3 has 15 residues. Germline V lookup: CDR1 MNHNY, CDR2 SVGAGI (reference sequence). DNA of the CDR3: TGTGCCAGCAGTTACCACTGGGACAGCTCCTACGAACAGTACTTC. This sequence encodes CASSYHWDSSYEQYF.

Note on this clonotype: The germline gene is not matched at one end of the junction; a read error may be the cause. The chain has TRBV5-6 and TRBJ2-1, with unresolved D. The CDR3 extends over 18 amino acids. The germline CDR1 and CDR2 sequences are SGHDT and YYEEEE. CDR3 protein: CASSLAWTARHFVNEQFF. The DNA of the CDR3 is TGTGCCAGCAGCTTGGCCTGGACCGCGCGGCACTTCGTCAATGAGCAATTCTTC.

This clonotype was counted only a few times. A much larger clone differs by one base, so this may be a read error. CDR3 sequence reads: CAWSGTLNSEQYF. CDR3 nucleotides: TGTGCCTGGTCCGGGACGCTTAATAGCGAGCAGTACTTC. The chain is built from TRBV30 and TRBJ2-7; D could derive from TRBD1 or TRBD2 (5 bases each). The CDR3 consists of 13 residues. In germline, CDR1 is GTSNPN, CDR2 SVGIG (reference sequence). Trimming pared 5 bases from V and 6 bases from J, leaving 17 bases between. The full variable domain, its missing parts supplied by reference TRBV30 and TRBJ2-7, is SQTIHQWPATLVQPVGSPLSLECTVEGTSNPNLYWYRQAAGRGLQLLFYSVGIGQISSEVPQNLSASRPQDRQFILSSKKLLLSDSGFYLCAWSGTLNSEQYFGPGTRLTVT.

Many counts were recorded for this clonotype. The chain is built from TRBV7-8 and TRBJ1-1; D may be TRBD1 (6 bases). CDR3 length: 14 amino acids. Germline assignment: CDR1 SGHVS and CDR2 FQNEAQ. The V and J ends lost 6 bases and 3 bases respectively, with 14 bases between them. For the CDR3, the DNA is TGTGCCAGCAGTCCACAGGGTTTTGACACTGAAGCTTTCTTT. Its translation is CASSPQGFDTEAFF.

The table lists this clonotype with a count of one. The junction shows a germline mismatch at one end, possibly a read error. The CDR3 DNA sequence: TGTGCCAGCAACCCATCTGTGGGAATATCCTACGAGCAGAACTTC. Its protein product is CASNPSVGISYEQNF. The rearrangement links TRBV11-2 to TRBJ2-7, with no clear D. The CDR3 length is 15 residues. Germline loops: CDR1 SGHAT, CDR2 FQNNGV.

Turning to this clonotype: The junction differs from germline at one of its ends, possibly a read error. The V gene is TRBV2, the J gene TRBJ1-4, with D unclear. The CDR3 contains 15 residues. The germline gives CDR1 SNHLY, CDR2 FYNNEI. CDR3 DNA: TGTGCTAGCAGTTCCACATGGCCCCTAGGCGAAAAACTGTTTTTT. Translation gives CASSSTWPLGEKLFF. Filled out from reference TRBV2 and TRBJ1-4, the complete variable domain reads EPEVTQTPSHQVTQMGQEVILRCVPISNHLYFYWYRQILGQKVEFLVSFYNNEISEKSEIFDDQFSVERPDGSNFTLKIRSTKLEDSAMYFCASSSTWPLGEKLFFGSGTQLSVL.

A note on this clonotype: A much larger clone lies a single base off, so this may be a read error. The gene calls are TRBV14 and TRBJ2-3; D perhaps matches TRBD1 (6 bases). The germline gives CDR1 SGHDN, CDR2 FVKESK. The CDR3 sequence is 17 residues long. Deletions cut 2 bases from V and 2 bases from J, with 17 bases between. This CDR3 reads CASSQRGSGPYTDTQYF. Written as DNA, the CDR3 is TGTGCCAGCAGCCAAAGGGGGAGCGGACCTTACACAGATACGCAGTATTTT.

This clonotype turned up a few times. At one of its ends the junction is not consistent with the germline gene, which may arise from a read error. The rearrangement links TRBV19 to TRBJ2-7; 8 bases match TRBD2. The CDR3 covers 14 residues. The germline CDR1 and CDR2 sequences are LNHDA and SQIVND (reference sequence). The CDR3 protein is CATSRGGGNYERYF. The CDR3 nucleotides read TGTGCCACCTCTCGGGGCGGGGGGAACTACGAGCGGTACTTC.

The chain links TRBV11-2 to TRBJ2-7; 7 bases agree with TRBD2. This CDR3 region has 18 residues. The V segment lost 2 bases and the J segment 4 bases; nucleotides outside the gene matches: 17. Germline assignment: CDR1 SGHAT and CDR2 FQNNGV. In DNA, the CDR3 is TGTGCCAGCAGCTTACCCGTTGGACTAGTGGGAGGGGAGTACGAGCAGTACTTC. It codes for CASSLPVGLVGGEYEQYF.

Remarks on this clonotype: A much larger clone is a single base away; this may be a read error. The missing conserved phenylalanine or tryptophan at the end of this CDR3 makes a read error likely. The chain joins TRBV28 to TRBJ2-3; D could derive from TRBD1 or TRBD2 (5 bases each). V was shortened by 2 bases and J by 1 base, with 10 bases between the two germline ends. CDR1 MDHEN and CDR2 SYDVKM come from the germline V gene. There are 15 residues in the CDR3. The CDR3 bases are TGTGCCAGCAGTTTAGTTGGGGGTCGCACAGATACGCAGTATTCT. This translates into CASSLVGGRTDTQYS.

About this clonotype itself: The junction and the germline gene differ at one end; a read error may be behind it. V usage is TRBV4-1 and J usage is TRBJ2-7; D is perhaps TRBD1 (6 bases). This CDR3 has 15 residues. Germline CDR1 is MGHRA and CDR2 is YSYEKL. This CDR3 is CASSHSPQGRYEQYF. CDR3 coding DNA: TGCGCCAGCAGCCATTCCCCCCAGGGGCGCTACGAACAGTACTTC.

Turning to this clonotype: At one boundary the junction diverges from the germline segment, which might be a read error. The rearrangement joins TRBV4-2 to TRBJ2-7, with D possibly being TRBD1 (6 bases). CDR3 length: 12 residues. The germline V gene has CDR1 LGHNA and CDR2 YNFKEQ. The CDR3 region is CASSQGGPDQYF. As DNA, the CDR3 is TGTGCCAGTAGCCAAGGGGGTCCTGATCAGTACTTC.

The chain recombines TRBV10-1 with TRBJ2-2; a possible D gene is TRBD2 (6 bases). Germline-derived CDR1 and CDR2 are WNHNN and SYGVQD (reference sequence). CDR3 length equals 15 residues. V lost 3 bases and J 3 bases, leaving 11 bases between the germline ends. CDR3 in amino acids: CASSEGGMDTGELFF. The CDR3 bases are TGCGCCAGCAGTGAAGGCGGGATGGACACCGGGGAGCTGTTTTTT.